These 18 T cell receptor beta chains share one sample of origin, sequenced in a study of T cell responses to AZD1222 COVID-19 vaccine. Assay used: immunoSEQ multiplex PCR; TCRdb lists only in-frame clones, some missing. Here the sample spans 110,000 to 150,000 clones, 80% to 90% being singletons. Sequenced here: peripheral blood, sampled on day 0 of AZD1222 vaccination. These receptors were collected from an adult in good health.

This sequence joins TRBV2 and TRBJ2-3; either TRBD1 or TRBD2 may fit D (5 bases each). Germline values: CDR1 SNHLY, CDR2 FYNNEI. Deletions cut 3 bases from V and 3 bases from J, with 13 bases between. This CDR3 is built from 15 residues. The CDR3: CASSEQGSGTDTQYF. DNA for the CDR3: TGTGCCAGCAGTGAGCAGGGTTCGGGGACAGATACGCAGTATTTT.

V usage is TRBV7-9 and J usage is TRBJ1-6, with 8 bases that match TRBD1. This CDR3 has 12 amino acids. V gave up 6 bases and J gave up 14 bases; unmatched junction bases: 6. The germline V gene encodes CDR1 SEHNR and CDR2 FQNEAQ (reference sequence). The CDR3 protein is CASSPQGEALHF. CDR3 in DNA: TGTGCCAGCAGTCCACAGGGGGAAGCCCTCCACTTT. The whole variable domain, filled in from reference TRBV7-9 and TRBJ1-6, reads DTGVSQNPRHKITKRGQNVTFRCDPISEHNRLYWYRQTLGQGPEFLTYFQNEAQLEKSRLLSDRFSAERPKGSFSTLEIQRTEQGDSAMYLCASSPQGEALHFGNGTRLTVT.

V is TRBV28 and J is TRBJ1-6; possibly TRBD1 for D (6 bases). The germline V gene has CDR1 MDHEN and CDR2 SYDVKM. V was trimmed by 8 bases and J by 0 bases, leaving 17 bases between them. The length of the CDR3 is 17 residues. CDR3 sequence reads: CASERGRRSSYNSPLHF. CDR3 coding DNA: TGTGCCAGCGAGCGGGGGCGTCGGAGCTCCTATAATTCACCCCTCCACTTT.

V usage is TRBV10-2 and J usage is TRBJ2-7, with 9 bases lining up with TRBD1. The V segment lost 11 bases and the J segment 6 bases; nucleotides outside the gene matches: 11. The CDR3 consists of 13 residues. Germline V gives CDR1 WSHSY, CDR2 SAAADI. In DNA form, the CDR3 reads TGCGCCGGAGGGAGGGGACAGGGAGGCGAGCAGTACTTC. This encodes CAGGRGQGGEQYF.

This sequence joins TRBV11-2 and TRBJ2-5; TRBD2 matches at 7 bases. V shed 3 bases, J shed 2 bases, and the junction held 3 bases outside the gene matches. CDR1 SGHAT and CDR2 FQNNGV come from the germline V gene. There are 14 residues in the CDR3. This CDR3 reads CASSFWRGQETQYF. In DNA, the CDR3 is TGTGCCAGCAGCTTTTGGCGGGGGCAAGAGACCCAGTACTTC.

The chain has TRBV28 and TRBJ2-7, with a tentative D call TRBD1 (7 bases). The V end lost 5 bases, the J end lost 0 bases, and 14 bases lay between the germline ends. In germline, CDR1 is MDHEN, CDR2 SYDVKM. The CDR3 is made up of 15 amino acids. The CDR3 DNA sequence: TGTGCCAGCAGTCCCCAGGGGGGAAGCTCCTACGAGCAGTACTTC. Protein product: CASSPQGGSSYEQYF.

This chain connects TRBV7-9 to TRBJ2-1; the D gene is possibly TRBD1 (5 bases). The V gene lost 7 bases and the J gene lost 1 base, with 8 bases spanning the gap. The CDR3 runs 13 residues. Germline CDR1 SEHNR, CDR2 FQNEAQ (reference sequence). As DNA, the CDR3 is TGTGCCAGCACTAGGGGTTCCTACAATGAGCAGTTCTTC. It yields the protein CASTRGSYNEQFF.

This clone was seen more than once but under ten times. V gene TRBV18 combines with J gene TRBJ2-2; 12 bases match TRBD1. The CDR3 consists of 20 residues. In germline, CDR1 is KGHSH, CDR2 LQKENI. The V gene end was trimmed by 0 bases and the J gene end by 3 bases; junction bases not matched to a gene: 11. CDR3 coding DNA: TGTGCCAGCTCACCACCGAGCAGGGACAGGGGGCGCGGAGACACCGGGGAGCTGTTTTTT. Translated, it gives CASSPPSRDRGRGDTGELFF. Full variable domain (missing parts from reference TRBV18 and TRBJ2-2): NAGVMQNPRHLVRRRGQEARLRCSPMKGHSHVYWYRQLPEEGLKFMVYLQKENIIDESGMPKERFSAEFPKEGPSILRIQQVVRGDSAAYFCASSPPSRDRGRGDTGELFFGEGSRLTVL.

J is TRBJ1-4 and V is TRBV19; the D gene is possibly TRBD1 (5 bases). The V gene's germline CDR1 is LNHDA and CDR2 SQIVND (reference sequence). This CDR3 is 14 amino acids long. V was shortened by 7 bases and J by 2 bases, with 11 bases between the two germline ends. The CDR3 loop is CASTPGWTNEKLFF. The CDR3 DNA follows: TGTGCCAGTACTCCAGGGTGGACTAATGAAAAACTGTTTTTT.

The CDR3 reads CSVEQGASYNEQFF. The DNA of the CDR3 is TGCAGCGTTGAACAGGGGGCGTCCTACAATGAGCAGTTCTTC. The chain recombines TRBV29-1 with TRBJ2-1, with TRBD1 matching over 8 bases. The CDR3 contains 14 residues. Looked up from germline, CDR1 is SQVTM and CDR2 is ANQGSEA. The V and J ends lost 2 bases and 1 base, in that order; junction bases with no gene match: 1.

The CDR3 loop reads CAWSTPTGYGYTF. CDR3 DNA: TGTGCCTGGAGTACCCCGACAGGCTATGGCTACACCTTC. This chain joins TRBV30 and TRBJ1-2; D might be TRBD1 (6 bases). From germline, CDR1 is GTSNPN and CDR2 SVGIG (reference sequence). V lost 2 bases, J lost 4 bases, and 11 bases lay in between. The CDR3 contains 13 residues.

This sequence joins TRBV7-8 and TRBJ2-5, with 8 bases lining up with TRBD2. V was pared by 3 bases and J by 2 bases, with 5 bases of the junction left unmatched. Looked up from germline, CDR1 is SGHVS and CDR2 is FQNEAQ. This CDR3 contains 15 residues. DNA of the CDR3: TGTGCCAGCAGCTTCGCTGGCGGGGGGCAAGAGACCCAGTACTTC. Translation: CASSFAGGGQETQYF. The entire variable domain, with the rest obtained from reference TRBV7-8 and TRBJ2-5, is as follows: GAGVSQSPRYKVAKRGQDVALRCDPISGHVSLFWYQQALGQGPEFLTYFQNEAQLDKSGLPSDRFFAERPEGSVSTLKIQRTQQEDSAVYLCASSFAGGGQETQYFGPGTRLLVL.

This chain uses TRBV4-2 with TRBJ2-7; 9 bases are a match to TRBD2. Per germline, CDR1 LGHNA and CDR2 YNFKEQ. The CDR3 extends over 15 amino acids. With 0 bases clipped from V and 4 bases from J, the junction kept 4 bases outside the gene matches. DNA for the CDR3: TGTGCCAGCAGCCAAGATTTAGCGGGGGCTTACGAGCAGTACTTC. This codes for CASSQDLAGAYEQYF.

This chain connects TRBV11-2 to TRBJ1-2; perhaps TRBD1 as D (6 bases). Trimming left V 5 bases short and J 4 bases short, with 11 bases between. The CDR3 runs to 13 residues. Per the germline V gene, CDR1 is SGHAT and CDR2 is FQNNGV. DNA for the CDR3: TGTGCCAGCAGCGGTACAGGGTTCTATGGCTACACCTTC. It translates to CASSGTGFYGYTF. The full variable domain, with the rest looked up from reference TRBV11-2 and TRBJ1-2, is EAGVAQSPRYKIIEKRQSVAFWCNPISGHATLYWYQQILGQGPKLLIQFQNNGVVDDSQLPKDRFSAERLKGVDSTLKIQPAKLEDSAVYLCASSGTGFYGYTFGSGTRLTVV.

The chain uses TRBV28 and TRBJ2-7; 9 nucleotides agree with TRBD1. V lost 6 bases to trimming and J lost 3 bases; unmatched junction nucleotides: 12. CDR1 MDHEN and CDR2 SYDVKM come from the germline V gene. The CDR3 length is 16 residues. CDR3 sequence: CASRTGGGGQGYEQYF. DNA of the CDR3: TGTGCCAGCAGAACCGGTGGTGGGGGACAGGGCTACGAGCAGTACTTC.

The rearrangement joins TRBV3-1 (or the pseudogene TRBV3-2) to TRBJ2-1; D tentatively fits TRBD1 or TRBD2 (5 bases each). V was cut by 2 bases and J by 8 bases, with 16 bases left in between. CDR1 and CDR2 (germline): LGHDT, YNNKEL (reference sequence). This CDR3 region has 15 residues. The CDR3 is CASSQKVLTGHEQFF. The CDR3 DNA follows: TGTGCCAGCAGCCAAAAAGTTCTAACGGGGCATGAGCAGTTCTTC.

The V and J genes are TRBV4-1 and TRBJ2-5, with a possible D match to TRBD1 (7 bases). Germline V gene sequence: CDR1 MGHRA, CDR2 YSYEKL. Trimming removed 4 bases at V and 2 bases at J, with 14 bases between. The CDR3 is made up of 15 amino acids. The CDR3 loop is CASSPPQGGQETQYF. CDR3 DNA sequence: TGCGCCAGCAGCCCGCCTCAGGGGGGTCAAGAGACCCAGTACTTC.

The chain joins TRBV28 to TRBJ1-4; the match to TRBD1 covers 10 bases. J lost 5 bases, V lost 1 base, and 10 bases had no gene match. The CDR3 consists of 18 residues. Germline V gene sequence: CDR1 MDHEN, CDR2 SYDVKM. The CDR3 DNA reads TGTGCCAGCAGTTTATTAGGGACAGGGGAGACGTTAAATGAAAAACTGTTTTTT. Translating it yields CASSLLGTGETLNEKLFF.